This T cell receptor beta chain was sequenced in a study of T cells in localized non-small cell lung cancer (dated by TCRdb to about 2020). Context from the whole study: The study examined T cell repertoires in roughly 240 patients with early-stage NSCLC and compared tumors with uninvolved tumor-adjacent lungs. The cohort consisted of approximately 240 treatment-naive NSCLC patients whose localized lung tumors had been resected. The mean age of the NSCLC patients was about 62 years, with 120 to 150 men and approximately 100 women. Broader findings and caveats from the paper: The highest T cell clonality was observed in uninvolved tumor-adjacent lung, where clonality exceeded that of tumor, suggesting that antigenic responses were more focused in uninvolved tumor-adjacent lung. A median of approximately 50 of the top 100 tumor clones turned up in the paired uninvolved adjacent lung, and some 28 of those clones also ranked among the top 100 of that same adjacent lung. Multi-region tumor sequencing was not performed, so intratumor heterogeneity could not be excluded. Because the study design was exploratory, TCR variables were selected using unadjusted p-values without false-discovery rate correction. Higher blood T cell density associated with longer overall survival, while higher adjacent-lung clonality associated with shorter survival.

The immunoSEQ Assay was used to sequence TCR beta CDR3 regions from DNA. The authors' analysis ran thus. To compute T cell density, TCR beta template counts were normalized to usable DNA, which was estimated by amplifying housekeeping genes. Using the preseqR package, richness was estimated by extrapolating to 120,000 templates for tissue samples and 400,000 templates for PBMC samples. Clonality was calculated as one minus Pielou's evenness. Differential abundance testing on productive amino-acid clonotypes, with a minimum total count of 5 and an alpha of 0.1, was used to identify tissue-enriched TCRs. Repertoire overlap between compartments was quantified with the Jaccard Index and Morisita Overlap Index. GLIPH grouped TCR beta CDR3s together with public tetramer-defined viral CDR3s, and a viral motif had to include at least three viral sequences and show V-gene enrichment. TCRdb retrieved this table from immuneACCESS and kept in-frame rearrangements only. Not all clones are present; in checked studies, unresolved V genes account for under half, and no reason is known for the remainder. The DNA was the basis for D and trimming; V, J and clone size are from that table. This sample has 70,000 to 100,000 clones in its table, and around 81% of those were observed once. The top ten clones comprise less than 9.5% of the sample.

A note on this clone: Its antigen target is currently unknown. The record has no base qualities; no much larger clone is one base away.

The germline V gene encodes CDR1 MGHDK and CDR2 SYGVNS. Here V drops 1 base and J drops 0 bases, and the junction holds 3 bases not matched to any gene. There are 16 amino acids in the CDR3, from cysteine to phenylalanine inclusive. Just CDR3 DNA is preserved here, 48 bases in frame from base 1. At diagnosis, tumor, uninvolved tumor-adjacent lung and peripheral blood were collected and then preserved as a mix of FFPE and fresh-frozen material. For TCR repertoire profiling, blood samples were analyzed in the form of peripheral blood mononuclear cells. The sequenced sample was peripheral blood, obtained before any cancer treatment. The sequence was collected from a female donor older than 55 with stage I lung adenocarcinoma. Recombination linked TRBV25-1 to TRBJ1-3; TRBD1 fits 7 bases in the junction. Here the CDR3 is given as CASSEFRTGSGNTIYF. The nucleotide sequence reads as follows: TGTGCCAGCAGTGAATTTCGGACAGGCTCTGGAAACACCATATATTTT.